The T cell receptor beta chain under discussion was sequenced for a study of blood T cell repertoires in COVID-19. Assay used: immunoSEQ multiplex PCR; TCRdb lists only in-frame clones, some missing. The sample yields 200,000 to 300,000 clones, 84% seen once. Germline V gene data show CDR1 as WSHSY and CDR2 as SAAADI. CDR3 length: 15 amino acids. Germline trimming cut 10 bases from V and 5 bases from J; bases unmatched to any gene: 11. V is TRBV10-2 and J is TRBJ2-2; 9 nucleotides line up with TRBD2. The sequence came from a man aged 35 to 55 who had recovered from COVID-19. Sequencing used peripheral blood. CDR3 amino acids: CATGGASGKTGELFF. The CDR3 DNA follows: TGCGCCACCGGAGGGGCTAGCGGGAAAACCGGGGAGCTGTTTTTT.